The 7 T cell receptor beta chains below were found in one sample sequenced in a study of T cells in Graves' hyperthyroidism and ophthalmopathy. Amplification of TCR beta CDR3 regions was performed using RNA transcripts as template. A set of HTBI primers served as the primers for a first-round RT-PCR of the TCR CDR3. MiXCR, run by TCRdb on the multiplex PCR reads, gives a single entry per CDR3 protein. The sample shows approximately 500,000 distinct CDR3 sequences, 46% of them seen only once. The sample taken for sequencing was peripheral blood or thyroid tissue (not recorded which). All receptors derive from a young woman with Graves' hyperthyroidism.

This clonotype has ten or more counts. CDR3 sequence reads: CASSRLAPGELFF. CDR3 coding DNA: TGTGCCAGTAGTAGACTAGCTCCCGGGGAGCTGTTTTTT. This chain joins TRBV19 and TRBJ2-2; 7 bases fit TRBD2. J lost 6 bases, V lost 4 bases, and 2 bases had no gene match. CDR1 is LNHDA and CDR2 is SQIVND in the germline V gene (reference sequence). This CDR3 comprises 13 residues.

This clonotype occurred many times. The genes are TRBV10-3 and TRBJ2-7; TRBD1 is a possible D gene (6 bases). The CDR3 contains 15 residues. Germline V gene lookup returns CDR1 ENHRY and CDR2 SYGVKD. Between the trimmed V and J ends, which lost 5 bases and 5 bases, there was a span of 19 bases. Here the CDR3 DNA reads TGTGCCATCAGTAAAACCGGACAGTTCGGCCACGAGCAGTACTTC. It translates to CAISKTGQFGHEQYF.

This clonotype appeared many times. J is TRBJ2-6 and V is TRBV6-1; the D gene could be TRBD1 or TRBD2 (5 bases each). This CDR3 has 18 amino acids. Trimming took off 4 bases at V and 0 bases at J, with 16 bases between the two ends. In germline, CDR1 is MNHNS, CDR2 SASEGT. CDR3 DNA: TGTGCCAGCAGTGGACCGGGACCGCGTACCTCTGGGGCCAACGTCCTGACTTTC. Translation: CASSGPGPRTSGANVLTF.

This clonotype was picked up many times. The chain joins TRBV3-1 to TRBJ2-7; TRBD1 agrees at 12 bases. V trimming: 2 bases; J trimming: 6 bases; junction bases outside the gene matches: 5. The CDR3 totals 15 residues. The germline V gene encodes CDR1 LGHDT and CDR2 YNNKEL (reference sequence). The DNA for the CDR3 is TGTGCCAGCAGCCAACCGGGACAGGGGGCTCGCGAGCAGTACTTC. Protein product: CASSQPGQGAREQYF.

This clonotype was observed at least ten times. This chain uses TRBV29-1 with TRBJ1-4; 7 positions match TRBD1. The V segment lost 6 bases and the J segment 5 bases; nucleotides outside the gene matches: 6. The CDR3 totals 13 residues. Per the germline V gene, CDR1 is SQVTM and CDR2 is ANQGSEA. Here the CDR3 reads CSVLSGGNEKLFF. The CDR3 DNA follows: TGCAGCGTGTTATCAGGGGGAAATGAAAAACTGTTTTTT.

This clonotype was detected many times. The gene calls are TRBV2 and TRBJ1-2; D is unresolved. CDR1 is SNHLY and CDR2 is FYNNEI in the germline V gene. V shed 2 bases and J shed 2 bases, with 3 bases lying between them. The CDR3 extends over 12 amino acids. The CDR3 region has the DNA TGTGCCAGCAGTGAACGGAACTATGGCTACACCTTC. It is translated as CASSERNYGYTF.

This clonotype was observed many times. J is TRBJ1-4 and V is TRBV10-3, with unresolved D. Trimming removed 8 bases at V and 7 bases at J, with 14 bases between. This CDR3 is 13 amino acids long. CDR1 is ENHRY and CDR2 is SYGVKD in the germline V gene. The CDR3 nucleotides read TGTGCCATCCGGCCCGGGGATGGTGAAAAACTGTTTTTT. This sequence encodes CAIRPGDGEKLFF.